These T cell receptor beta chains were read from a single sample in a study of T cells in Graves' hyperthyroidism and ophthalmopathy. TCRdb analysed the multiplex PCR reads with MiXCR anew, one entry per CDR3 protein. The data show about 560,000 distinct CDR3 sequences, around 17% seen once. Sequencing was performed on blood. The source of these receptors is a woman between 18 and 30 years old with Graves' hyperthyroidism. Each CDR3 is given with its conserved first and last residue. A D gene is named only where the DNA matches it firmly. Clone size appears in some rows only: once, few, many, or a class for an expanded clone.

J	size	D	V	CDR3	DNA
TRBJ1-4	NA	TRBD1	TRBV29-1	CSVVWTGGSNEKLFF	TGCAGCGTTGTCTGGACAGGGGGCTCTAATGAAAAACTGTTTTTT
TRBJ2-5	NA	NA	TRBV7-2	CASSLAAKETQYF	TGTGCCAGCAGCTTAGCGGCCAAAGAGACCCAGTACTTC
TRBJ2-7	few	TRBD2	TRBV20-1	CSARAPGLAGIYEQYF	TGCAGTGCTAGAGCGCCGGGACTAGCGGGCATCTACGAGCAGTACTTC
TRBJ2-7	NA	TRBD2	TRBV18	CASSPPSGRTYEQYF	TGTGCCAGCTCACCACCCAGCGGGAGGACATACGAGCAGTACTTC
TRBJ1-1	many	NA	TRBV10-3	CATTILSNQIRNTEAFF	TGTGCCACCACTATTCTGTCCAACCAAATACGGAACACTGAAGCTTTCTTT
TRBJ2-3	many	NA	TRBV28	CASSSLAGQADTQYF	TGTGCCAGCAGTTCCCTAGCGGGACAGGCAGATACGCAGTATTTT
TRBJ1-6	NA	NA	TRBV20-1	CSARDKGRVEGNSPLHF	TGCAGTGCTAGAGATAAGGGGCGGGTTGAGGGTAATTCACCCCTCCACTTT
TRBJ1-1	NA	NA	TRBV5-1	CASTRDTLDTEAFF	TGCGCCAGCACCCGAGACACTCTGGACACTGAAGCTTTCTTT
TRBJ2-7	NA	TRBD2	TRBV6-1	CASSDGPESGRGEQYF	TGTGCCAGCAGTGATGGCCCCGAGAGCGGGAGAGGGGAGCAGTACTTC
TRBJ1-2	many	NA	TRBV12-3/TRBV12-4	CASSWGGYGYTF	TGTGCCAGCAGTTGGGGGGGCTATGGCTACACCTTC
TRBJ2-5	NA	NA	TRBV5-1	CASSFTGQGGETQYF	TGCGCCAGCAGCTTCACCGGACAGGGAGGGGAGACCCAGTACTTC
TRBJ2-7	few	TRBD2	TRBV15	CATSSRLAGLYEQYF	TGTGCCACCAGCAGCAGACTAGCGGGGCTCTACGAGCAGTACTTC
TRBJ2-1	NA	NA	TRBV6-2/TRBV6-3	CASSYSIIGSYNEQFF	TGTGCCAGCAGTTACTCGATTATAGGCTCCTACAATGAGCAGTTCTTC
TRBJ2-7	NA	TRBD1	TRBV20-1	CSARVYRGIDEQYF	TGCAGTGCTAGAGTCTACAGGGGGATCGACGAGCAGTACTTC
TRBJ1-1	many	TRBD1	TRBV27	CASSPRRGTGMNTEAFF	TGTGCCAGCAGTCCGCGTAGGGGGACAGGCATGAACACTGAAGCTTTCTTT
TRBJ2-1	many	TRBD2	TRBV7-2	CASSPPSGRRSNEQFF	TGTGCCAGCAGCCCACCTAGCGGGAGGCGTAGCAATGAGCAGTTCTTC
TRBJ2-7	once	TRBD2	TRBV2	CASRGRLAGYEQYF	TGTGCCAGCAGGGGGCGGCTAGCGGGTTATGAGCAGTACTTC
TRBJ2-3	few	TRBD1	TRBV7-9	CASSPRTGSTDTQYF	TGTGCCAGCAGCCCACGGACAGGGAGCACAGATACGCAGTATTTT
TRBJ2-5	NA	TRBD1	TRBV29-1	CSVDRGLQETQYF	TGCAGCGTGGACAGGGGTCTCCAAGAGACCCAGTACTTC
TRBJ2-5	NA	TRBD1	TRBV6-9	CASSSGQKKETQYF	TGTGCCAGCAGTTCGGGACAGAAAAAAGAGACCCAGTACTTC
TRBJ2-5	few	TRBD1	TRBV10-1	CASSLDRGKTQYF	TGCGCCAGCAGTCTGGACAGGGGAAAGACCCAGTACTTC
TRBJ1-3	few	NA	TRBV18	CASSPWSSGNTIYF	TGTGCCAGCTCACCGTGGAGCTCTGGAAACACCATATATTTT
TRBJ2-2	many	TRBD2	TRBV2	CASSGSGTNTGELFF	TGTGCCAGCAGTGGTAGCGGGACGAACACCGGGGAGCTGTTTTTT
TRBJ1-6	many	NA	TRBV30	CAWTGAPNRNSPLHF	TGTGCCTGGACCGGGGCGCCAAACCGTAATTCACCCCTCCACTTT
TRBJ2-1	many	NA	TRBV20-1	CSASSWGNEQFF	TGCAGTGCTTCCTCTTGGGGCAATGAGCAGTTCTTC
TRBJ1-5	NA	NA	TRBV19	CASSIYTGLRDQPQHF	TGTGCCAGTAGTATATACACAGGGTTGCGGGATCAGCCCCAGCATTTT
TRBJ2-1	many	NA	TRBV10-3	CAISESTVYNEQFF	TGTGCCATCAGTGAGTCGACGGTCTACAATGAGCAGTTCTTC
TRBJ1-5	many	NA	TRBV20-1	CSGGGSSNQPQHF	TGCAGTGGAGGGGGTTCTAGCAATCAGCCCCAGCATTTT
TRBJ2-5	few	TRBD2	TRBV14	CASSTRRTSGGYKGTQYF	TGTGCCAGCAGCACTCGACGGACTAGCGGGGGATACAAAGGGACCCAGTACTTC
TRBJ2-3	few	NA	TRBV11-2	CASSLFWTDTQYF	TGTGCCAGCAGCTTGTTTTGGACAGATACGCAGTATTTT
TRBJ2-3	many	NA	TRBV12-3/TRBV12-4	CASSFWTPPGDTQYF	TGTGCCAGCAGTTTCTGGACGCCCCCTGGAGATACGCAGTATTTT